Following are 18 T cell receptor beta chains from one sample sequenced in a study of blood T cells in healthy people across ages. The use of a sample-barcoded 5' primer and a J-beta primer mix characterized a second PCR of about 6 to 11 cycles. TCRdb processed the 5' RACE reads anew with MiXCR; each CDR3 protein has one entry. The sample gives 1.5 million to 2 million distinct CDR3 sequences, approximately 50% of which show up once; less than 2.5% is in the top ten. Input material: blood. Receptors were obtained from a woman aged 40 to 49 in good health.

The V and J genes are TRBV20-1 and TRBJ2-7, with a weak D call TRBD1 (6 bases). The J call may be incorrect, as the DNA end agrees better with TRBJ2-5. The CDR3 is 13 residues long. Germline assignment: CDR1 DFQATT and CDR2 SNEGSKA (reference sequence). The DNA of the CDR3 is TGCAGTGCCTCCGACAGGAGTCAAGAGACCCAGTACTTC. Protein: CSASDRSQETQYF.

This clonotype was detected a few times. This chain connects TRBV7-2 to TRBJ2-5; 8 positions match TRBD2. Germline V CDR1 and CDR2: SGHTA, FQGNSA. The junction had 10 bases not matched to a gene; V was cut back by 5 bases and J by 5 bases. The CDR3 runs to 15 residues. DNA for the CDR3: TGTGCCAGCAGCCCCCTCCCGGGACTAGAGGAGACCCAGTACTTC. It translates to CASSPLPGLEETQYF.

The V gene is TRBV7-2, the J gene TRBJ1-1; TRBD1 might be the D (5 bases). V was trimmed by 5 bases and J by 4 bases, leaving 14 bases between them. The CDR3 extends over 14 amino acids. Germline V CDR1 and CDR2: SGHTA, FQGNSA. CDR3 in amino acids: CASSQRAGATEAFF. In DNA, the CDR3 is TGTGCCAGCAGCCAGAGAGCTGGGGCCACTGAAGCTTTCTTT.

This clonotype has ten or more counts. The junction departs from germline at one end; a sequencing error may be responsible. The CDR3 region is CASSLGTGNNEQFF. The CDR3 DNA is TGTGCCAGCAGTTTAGGGACAGGGAACAATGAGCAGTTCTTC. The chain is built from TRBV5-1 and TRBJ2-1, with 9 bases that match TRBD1. Germline CDR1 SGHRS, CDR2 YFSETQ. The CDR3 has 14 residues. The variable domain in full, with the rest retrieved from reference TRBV5-1 and TRBJ2-1, is KAGVTQTPRYLIKTRGQQVTLSCSPISGHRSVSWYQQTPGQGLQFLFEYFSETQRNKGNFPGRFSGRQFSNSRSEMNVSTLELGDSALYLCASSLGTGNNEQFFGPGTRLTVL.

Note on this clonotype: This may arise from a read error, as a much more abundant clone is one base away. The chain employs TRBV7-9 and TRBJ2-5; 7 bases agree with TRBD2. V dropped 5 bases and J dropped 1; count of bases not matched to a gene: 10. CDR1 is SEHNR and CDR2 is FQNEAQ in the germline V gene (reference sequence). The CDR3 runs 16 residues. The CDR3 region is CASSTRGLTLQETQYF. CDR3 nucleotide sequence: TGTGCCAGCAGCACAAGGGGACTAACCCTCCAAGAGACCCAGTACTTC. Looking up the rest from reference TRBV7-9 and TRBJ2-5 gives the full variable domain: DTGVSQNPRHKITKRGQNVTFRCDPISEHNRLYWYRQTLGQGPEFLTYFQNEAQLEKSRLLSDRFSAERPKGSFSTLEIQRTEQGDSAMYLCASSTRGLTLQETQYFGPGTRLLVL.

V and J are TRBV29-1 and TRBJ1-2; 8 bases map to TRBD1. Germline trimming cut 2 bases from V and 1 base from J; bases unmatched to any gene: 6. The CDR3 runs 15 residues. Germline V gene data show CDR1 as SQVTM and CDR2 as ANQGSEA. CDR3: CSVEPTGAGNYGYTF. DNA for the CDR3: TGCAGCGTTGAACCGACAGGGGCGGGTAACTATGGCTACACCTTC.

This clonotype was detected only a few times. This sequence joins TRBV9 and TRBJ1-2; no clear D. Germline CDR1 is SGDLS and CDR2 is YYNGEE. This CDR3 is built from 14 residues. V lost 0 bases and J 4 bases, leaving 10 bases between the germline ends. The CDR3 bases are TGTGCCAGCAGCGTAGGGTCCCTGGCCTATGGCTACACCTTC. Translating gives CASSVGSLAYGYTF.

The chain combines TRBV6-5 with TRBJ2-1; weak D call: TRBD2 (6 bases). V lost 6 bases, J lost 11 bases, and 20 bases lay in between. Germline assignment: CDR1 MNHEY and CDR2 SVGAGI. The CDR3 contains 14 residues. DNA for the CDR3: TGTGCCAGCAGGGGAGGCAGATCCGGAAGTCAGCAGTTCTTC. This codes for CASRGGRSGSQQFF.

The rearrangement joins TRBV6-2 or TRBV6-3 to TRBJ1-6, with 7 bases lining up with TRBD1. Germline-derived CDR1 and CDR2 are MNHEY and SVGEGT. The ends lost 6 bases at V and 7 bases at J; junction bases unmatched: 9. This CDR3 has 15 residues. CDR3 loop: CASRIPGQRNSPLHF. CDR3 DNA sequence: TGTGCCAGCAGGATACCGGGACAGAGAAATTCACCCCTCCACTTT.

This clonotype was picked up a small number of times. The chain has TRBV5-1 and TRBJ1-2, with D perhaps matching TRBD1 (6 bases). Germline V gene lookup returns CDR1 SGHRS and CDR2 YFSETQ. The CDR3 is 13 residues long. Trimming took 5 bases from V and 3 from J, leaving 11 bases between them. CDR3 bases: TGCGCCAGCAGACCCCGGACAGACTATGGCTACACCTTC. Encoded protein: CASRPRTDYGYTF.

The rearrangement joins TRBV4-3 to TRBJ2-1; no firm D call. Germline CDR1 LGHNA, CDR2 YSLEER. The CDR3 covers 14 residues. The V and J ends lost 0 bases and 4 bases respectively, with 7 bases between them. CDR3 amino acids: CASSQEPGYNEQFF. CDR3 DNA sequence: TGCGCCAGCAGCCAAGAACCCGGTTACAATGAGCAGTTCTTC.

This clonotype has just a few counts. Compared with germline, one end of the junction differs, possibly owing to a read error. V usage is TRBV27 and J usage is TRBJ2-1; a possible D gene is TRBD2 (6 bases). CDR1 and CDR2 (germline): MNHEY, SMNVEV (reference sequence). This CDR3 has 15 amino acids. The CDR3 bases are TGTGCCAGCAGTCCAGGACTACCCACATACAGTGAGCAGTTCTTC. Translating it yields CASSPGLPTYSEQFF.

This clonotype was detected a few times. The chain carries TRBV6-2 or TRBV6-3 and TRBJ2-7; D ambiguous. Trimming removed 6 bases at V and 6 bases at J, with 12 bases between. The CDR3 length is 12 residues. Germline-derived CDR1 and CDR2 are MNHEY and SVGEGT. The CDR3 protein is CASSDNRPEQYF. The DNA for the CDR3 is TGTGCCAGCAGCGATAATAGACCCGAGCAGTACTTC.

The CDR3 DNA is TGTGCCAGCAGCGGAACAGGGGTTAGCTCCTACGAGCAGTACTTC. Translated, it gives CASSGTGVSSYEQYF. This chain joins TRBV5-5 and TRBJ2-7; TRBD1 matches at 7 bases. The CDR3 sequence is 15 residues long. V gave up 4 bases and J gave up 0 bases; unmatched junction bases: 7. Germline assignment: CDR1 SGHKS and CDR2 YYEKEE (reference sequence).

The chain links TRBV10-3 to TRBJ2-5; D is possibly TRBD2 (5 bases). Germline V gene sequence: CDR1 ENHRY, CDR2 SYGVKD. Trimming removed 3 bases at V and 3 bases at J, with 14 bases between. The CDR3 length is 15 residues. The CDR3 coding sequence is TGTGCCATCAGTGACGAAGCTAGCTACGAAGAGACCCAGTACTTC. This translates into CAISDEASYEETQYF.

CDR3 nucleotides: TGCGCCAGCAGCTTGGACCGGCAGCTCCTGACTAATGAAAAACTGTTTTTT. Translation gives CASSLDRQLLTNEKLFF. The V gene is TRBV5-1, the J gene TRBJ1-4; D uncertain. CDR1 and CDR2 (germline): SGHRS, YFSETQ. Trimming cost V 0 bases and J 2 bases, with 14 bases left between them. This CDR3 spans 17 amino acids.

There are a few counts of this clonotype. V and J are TRBV5-1 and TRBJ2-5, with TRBD1 matching over 12 bases. The CDR3 covers 15 residues. The germline V gene encodes CDR1 SGHRS and CDR2 YFSETQ. V lost 4 bases, J lost 4 bases, and 5 bases stayed unmatched. CDR3 DNA sequence: TGCGCCAGCAGCCGGGACAGGGGGCTAGGAGAGACCCAGTACTTC. This codes for CASSRDRGLGETQYF.

This clonotype was counted between two and nine times. V and J are TRBV28 and TRBJ1-1; 8 bases map to TRBD1. Germline loops: CDR1 MDHEN, CDR2 SYDVKM. This CDR3 region has 15 residues. Losses at the gene ends were 5 bases for V and 1 base for J; bases not matched to a gene: 6. The CDR3: CASSPPGTGNTEAFF. The CDR3 DNA is TGTGCCAGCAGTCCCCCCGGGACAGGGAACACTGAAGCTTTCTTT.